The 21 T cell receptor beta chains given below trace back to one sample, sequenced in a study of beta chain features in type 1 diabetes (dated by TCRdb to 2017 to 2018). Receptor amplification or capture employed the immunoSEQ multiplex PCR assay. The High Capacity cDNA Reverse Transcription Kit was used to reverse transcribe all of the isolated RNA, meaning that expressed TCRB transcripts were what got sequenced. The source is immuneACCESS, and TCRdb retained only in-frame sequences with V and J called. Part of the clones is not carried over; for the studies checked, unresolved V genes explain less than half of this, and the remainder is unexplained. In all, the sample holds over 700,000 clones, and about a sixth of those were seen once. The ten most abundant clones make up 0.02% to 0.025% of the sample. What was sequenced was naive CD4+ T cells from blood. Reading the label with the study, this specimen's cell subset or site is: true naive CD4+ T cells. The origin of the receptors is a woman aged 18 to 35 in good health.

This clone appeared a few times. CDR3 DNA: TGTGCCAGCAGCTTTAGGGGGGCGGATAGCAATCAGCCCCAGCATTTT. Its translation is CASSFRGADSNQPQHF. J is TRBJ1-5 and V is TRBV7-2; tentative D call: TRBD1 (6 bases). The germline V and J ends were trimmed by 3 bases and 0 bases, with 12 bases remaining between them. Germline loops: CDR1 SGHTA, CDR2 FQGNSA. The CDR3 totals 16 residues.

There are a few counts of this clone. The chain links TRBV15 to TRBJ2-7, with D hard to call. Germline loops: CDR1 LNHNV, CDR2 YYDKDF (reference sequence). V gave up 0 bases and J gave up 5 bases, with 11 bases separating them. CDR3 size: 14 residues. The CDR3 loop is CATSRDRSPHEQYF. The CDR3 coding sequence is TGTGCCACCAGCAGAGATCGCAGCCCCCACGAGCAGTACTTC.

This clone was picked up a small number of times. The rearrangement links TRBV28 to TRBJ2-1, with TRBD2 matching over 16 bases. Germline values: CDR1 MDHEN, CDR2 SYDVKM. The CDR3 covers 14 residues. V lost 3 bases, J lost 16 bases, and 6 bases stayed unmatched. CDR3 coding DNA: TGTGCCAGCAGTTTGGGGACTAGCGGGAGGGCCCGCTTCTTC. It translates to CASSLGTSGRARFF.

This clone was seen more than once but under ten times. The chain links TRBV2 to TRBJ2-2; D possibly matches TRBD1 or TRBD2 (5 bases each). The length of the CDR3 is 17 residues. Germline V gene sequence: CDR1 SNHLY, CDR2 FYNNEI. The ends were cut back, 5 bases at V and 5 bases at J, with 21 bases in the middle. CDR3: CASSLRGTDPPTGELFF. The CDR3 DNA is TGTGCCAGCAGTCTAAGAGGGACCGACCCCCCAACCGGGGAGCTGTTTTTT.

This clone was picked up a small number of times. The chain combines TRBV7-2 with TRBJ2-7, with TRBD2 matching 7 bases. Germline lookup yields CDR1 SGHTA and CDR2 FQGNSA. V was pared by 4 bases and J by 1 base, with 7 bases of the junction left unmatched. The CDR3 is 15 amino acids. The chain's CDR3 is CASSYGAGNSYEQYF. The CDR3 DNA follows: TGTGCCAGCAGCTATGGAGCGGGAAATTCCTACGAGCAGTACTTC. The entire variable domain, with the rest obtained from reference TRBV7-2 and TRBJ2-7, is as follows: GAGVSQSPSNKVTEKGKDVELRCDPISGHTALYWYRQSLGQGLEFLIYFQGNSAPDKSGLPSDRFSAERTGGSVSTLTIQRTQQEDSAVYLCASSYGAGNSYEQYFGPGTRLTVT.

This clone was detected a few times. V is TRBV10-3 and J is TRBJ2-1; possibly TRBD2 for D (6 bases). Germline V CDR1 and CDR2: ENHRY, SYGVKD. The CDR3 spans 16 residues. V was trimmed by 8 bases and J by 2 bases, leaving 19 bases between them. CDR3 DNA sequence: TGTGCCATCGTCGGGGACTCGGGGACCGCCTACAATGAGCAGTTCTTC. It encodes CAIVGDSGTAYNEQFF.

The V and J genes are TRBV18 and TRBJ2-3; 13 positions agree with TRBD2. Germline CDR1 is KGHSH and CDR2 is LQKENI. The CDR3 runs 17 residues. V gave up 3 bases and J gave up 2 bases; unmatched junction bases: 5. The CDR3 reads CASSPRLAGGTTDTQYF. As DNA, the CDR3 is TGTGCCAGCTCACCGAGACTAGCGGGAGGCACCACAGATACGCAGTATTTT. Together with reference TRBV18 and TRBJ2-3, the CDR3 gives the full variable domain: NAGVMQNPRHLVRRRGQEARLRCSPMKGHSHVYWYRQLPEEGLKFMVYLQKENIIDESGMPKERFSAEFPKEGPSILRIQQVVRGDSAAYFCASSPRLAGGTTDTQYFGPGTRLTVL.

V and J are TRBV6-4 and TRBJ2-2; the D is unclear. The CDR3 is 13 amino acids. CDR1 is MRHNA, CDR2 SNTAGT, per germline. The ends were cut back, 6 bases at V and 6 bases at J, with 11 bases in the middle. CDR3 bases: TGTGCCAGCAGCCCACACCCGGCCGGGGAGCTGTTTTTT. Its protein product is CASSPHPAGELFF.

The chain combines TRBV28 with TRBJ2-3, with D maybe TRBD2 (6 bases). The CDR3 is 13 residues long. V was trimmed by 7 bases and J by 3 bases, leaving 11 bases between them. Germline V gives CDR1 MDHEN, CDR2 SYDVKM. DNA of the CDR3: TGTGCCAGCATAGGGGACTTAACAGATACGCAGTATTTT. Protein product: CASIGDLTDTQYF.

Only a few counts were recorded for this clone. Other nucleotide sequences from this sample produce the same CDR3. This sequence joins TRBV7-9 and TRBJ2-5; possibly TRBD1 for D (6 bases). The CDR3 is 14 amino acids. The germline V and J ends were trimmed by 0 bases and 1 base, with 6 bases remaining between them. CDR1 is SEHNR, CDR2 FQNEAQ, per germline (reference sequence). In DNA, the CDR3 is TGTGCCAGCAGCTTAGCAGGGGGCCAAGAGACCCAGTACTTC. Residues: CASSLAGGQETQYF.

The J gene is TRBJ1-2, the V gene TRBV15; D gene uncertain. Deletions cut 0 bases from V and 2 bases from J, with 7 bases between. In germline, CDR1 is LNHNV, CDR2 YYDKDF (reference sequence). CDR3 length: 14 residues. The CDR3 protein is CATSRDAGNYGYTF. Here the CDR3 DNA reads TGTGCCACCAGCAGAGATGCGGGAAACTATGGCTACACCTTC. The full variable domain, with the rest looked up from reference TRBV15 and TRBJ1-2, is DAMVIQNPRYQVTQFGKPVTLSCSQTLNHNVMYWYQQKSSQAPKLLFHYYDKDFNNEADTPDNFQSRRPNTSFCFLDIRSPGLGDTAMYLCATSRDAGNYGYTFGSGTRLTVV.

In its sample, this clone was seen a few times. The rearrangement links TRBV5-1 to TRBJ2-2; D might be TRBD2 (6 bases). Germline V gene lookup returns CDR1 SGHRS and CDR2 YFSETQ. Trimming shortened V by 0 bases and J by 3 bases, and 12 bases separated the two germline ends. This CDR3 contains 16 residues. CDR3 sequence reads: CASSLGLVSDTGELFF. CDR3 bases: TGCGCCAGCAGCTTGGGACTAGTTTCCGACACCGGGGAGCTGTTTTTT.

This clone showed up just a few times. This chain uses TRBV23-1 with TRBJ2-7; 10 bases fit TRBD1. TRBV23-1 has ORF status, its function being uncertain. V was pared by 3 bases and J by 4 bases, with 9 bases of the junction left unmatched. The CDR3 is made up of 16 amino acids. Here the CDR3 reads CASSHLGRDRGYEQYF. In DNA form, the CDR3 reads TGCGCCAGCAGTCACCTGGGGCGGGACAGGGGTTACGAGCAGTACTTC.

On this clone: This specimen includes other DNA sequences encoding the same CDR3. The chain links TRBV2 to TRBJ2-3, with no clear D. Germline values: CDR1 SNHLY, CDR2 FYNNEI. Trimming took 7 bases from V and 2 from J, leaving 10 bases between them. The CDR3 contains 13 residues. The CDR3 protein is CASIGDYTDTQYF. DNA of the CDR3: TGTGCCAGCATTGGAGATTACACAGATACGCAGTATTTT.

V usage is TRBV10-3 and J usage is TRBJ2-2; D remains ambiguous. Germline CDR1 and CDR2: ENHRY and SYGVKD. The CDR3 has 11 amino acids. Trimming took 6 bases from V and 5 from J, leaving 4 bases between them. CDR3 region: CAIRVTGELFF. In DNA, the CDR3 is TGTGCCATCAGGGTAACCGGGGAGCTGTTTTTT.

This chain connects TRBV6-1 to TRBJ1-5, with a weak D call TRBD1 (5 bases). This CDR3 has 17 residues. Germline CDR1 MNHNS, CDR2 SASEGT. Trimming shortened V by 10 bases and J by 2 bases, and 24 bases separated the two germline ends. CDR3 nucleotides: TGTGCCATCAGGGAAGGGGAAGGGACTTCTGGCAATCAGCCCCAGCATTTT. Amino acid sequence: CAIREGEGTSGNQPQHF.

CDR3 DNA: TGTGCCAGTAGGACGCTAGCGGGAACGAACACCGGGGAGCTGTTTTTT. Translation gives CASRTLAGTNTGELFF. This chain uses TRBV19 with TRBJ2-2, with 9 bases aligning to TRBD2. V dropped 6 bases and J dropped 0; count of bases not matched to a gene: 5. The CDR3 runs 16 residues. CDR1 and CDR2 (germline): LNHDA, SQIVND (reference sequence).

Only a few counts were recorded for this clone. The genes are TRBV6-6 and TRBJ2-7; possible D gene TRBD1, 6 bases. The CDR3 is 14 residues long. Germline V CDR1 and CDR2: MNHNY, SVGAGI (reference sequence). Trimming stripped 0 bases from V and 2 bases from J, with 8 bases between. The CDR3 DNA reads TGTGCCAGCAGTTACTCACAGGGAACCTACGAGCAGTACTTC. It yields the protein CASSYSQGTYEQYF.

This clone was observed a handful of times. The sample has other DNA sequences that encode this CDR3 too. The J gene is TRBJ1-2, the V gene TRBV7-9; D unclear. The CDR3 spans 13 residues. V was trimmed by 1 base and J by 1 base, leaving 4 bases between them. CDR1 is SEHNR, CDR2 FQNEAQ, per germline (reference sequence). DNA of the CDR3: TGTGCCAGCAGCTTAGGGGTTAACTATGGCTACACCTTC. This sequence encodes CASSLGVNYGYTF.

This clone has only a few counts. The J gene is TRBJ2-3, the V gene TRBV4-3; D remains unclear. This CDR3 contains 16 residues. Germline V gene lookup returns CDR1 LGHNA and CDR2 YSLEER. Trimming shortened V by 1 base and J by 1 base, and 12 bases separated the two germline ends. This CDR3 is CASSQVPAWGTDTQYF. Here the CDR3 DNA reads TGCGCCAGCAGCCAAGTTCCTGCCTGGGGCACAGATACGCAGTATTTT.

The V and J genes are TRBV29-1 and TRBJ2-7; TRBD1 is a possible D gene (6 bases). This CDR3 has 13 amino acids. V was cut by 3 bases and J by 7 bases, with 16 bases left in between. Germline V CDR1 and CDR2: SQVTM, ANQGSEA. CDR3 DNA: TGCAGCGTTGAGTTCAGGGGATCAGATGAGCAGTACTTC. Protein sequence: CSVEFRGSDEQYF.